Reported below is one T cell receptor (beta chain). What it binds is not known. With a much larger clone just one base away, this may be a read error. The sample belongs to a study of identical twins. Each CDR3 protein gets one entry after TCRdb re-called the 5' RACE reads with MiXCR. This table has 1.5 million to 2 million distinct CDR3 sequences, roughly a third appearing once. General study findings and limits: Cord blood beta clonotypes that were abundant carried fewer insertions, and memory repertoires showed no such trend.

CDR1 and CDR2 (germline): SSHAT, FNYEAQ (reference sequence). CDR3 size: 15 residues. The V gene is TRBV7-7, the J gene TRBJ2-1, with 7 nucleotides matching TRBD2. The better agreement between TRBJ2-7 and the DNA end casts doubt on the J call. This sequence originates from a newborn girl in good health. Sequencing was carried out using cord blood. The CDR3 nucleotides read TGTGCCAGCAGTCATAGACTAGCCCCCTACAATGAGCAGTACTTC. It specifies CASSHRLAPYNEQYF.